This T cell receptor (beta chain) was observed in a study of cytomegalovirus exposure and HLA in healthy donors. The study's findings and limits: In a later analysis, TCR beta V- and J-gene trimming showed a link to a missense DCLRE1C variant. The classifier, whose performance was assessed in both the original and validation cohorts, reportedly diagnosed cytomegalovirus status with high specificity and sensitivity.

This clone was observed a single time. Its target is unknown. The PCR had 60 Vbeta and 13 Jbeta primers. Some clones are missing from TCRdb's copy, which holds only in-frame ones; the method was immunoSEQ multiplex PCR. Here the sample spans about 190,000 clones, about 86% being singletons. Germline CDR1 SGHTA, CDR2 FQGNSA. The CDR3 loop spans 16 amino acids. V gave up 0 bases and J gave up 5 bases; unmatched junction bases: 2. Sequencing input: PBMCs. The V gene is TRBV7-2, the J gene TRBJ2-1; TRBD2 agrees at 12 bases. This clonotype was sampled from a woman between 18 and 29 years old in good health and CMV-seropositive. The CDR3 spells CASSLARTSGDNEQFF. The CDR3, as DNA: TGTGCCAGCAGCTTAGCTAGGACTAGCGGGGACAATGAGCAGTTCTTC.